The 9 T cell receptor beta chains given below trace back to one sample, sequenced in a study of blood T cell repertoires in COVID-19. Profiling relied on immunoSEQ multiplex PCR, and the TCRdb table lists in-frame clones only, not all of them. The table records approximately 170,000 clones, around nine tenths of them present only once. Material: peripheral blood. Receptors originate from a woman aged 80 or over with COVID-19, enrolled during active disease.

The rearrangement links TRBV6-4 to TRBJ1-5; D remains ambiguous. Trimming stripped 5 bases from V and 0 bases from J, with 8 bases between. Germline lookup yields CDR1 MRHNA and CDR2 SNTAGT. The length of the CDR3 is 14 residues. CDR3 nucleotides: TGTGCCAGCAGTTTAGAGGCTAGCAATCAGCCCCAGCATTTT. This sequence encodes CASSLEASNQPQHF.

CDR3: CASGLVETQYF. The CDR3 DNA reads TGTGCCAGCGGCCTTGTGGAGACCCAGTACTTC. The rearrangement uses TRBV12-3 or TRBV12-4 and TRBJ2-5, with D unclear. The CDR3 is 11 residues long. Trimming cost V 8 bases and J 5 bases, with 9 bases left between them.

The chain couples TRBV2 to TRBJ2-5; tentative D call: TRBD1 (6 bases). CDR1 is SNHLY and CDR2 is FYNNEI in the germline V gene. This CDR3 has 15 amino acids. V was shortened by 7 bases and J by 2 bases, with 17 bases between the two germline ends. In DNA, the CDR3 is TGTGCCAGCACACTAGATTCAGGGGTTCAAGAGACCCAGTACTTC. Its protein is CASTLDSGVQETQYF. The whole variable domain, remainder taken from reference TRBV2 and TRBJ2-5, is EPEVTQTPSHQVTQMGQEVILRCVPISNHLYFYWYRQILGQKVEFLVSFYNNEISEKSEIFDDQFSVERPDGSNFTLKIRSTKLEDSAMYFCASTLDSGVQETQYFGPGTRLLVL.

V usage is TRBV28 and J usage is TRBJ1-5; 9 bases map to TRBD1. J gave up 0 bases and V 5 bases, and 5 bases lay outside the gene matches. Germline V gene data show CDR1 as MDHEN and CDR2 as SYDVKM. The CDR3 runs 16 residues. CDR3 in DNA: TGTGCCAGCAGTCGGGACAGGGACGATAGCAATCAGCCCCAGCATTTT. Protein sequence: CASSRDRDDSNQPQHF.

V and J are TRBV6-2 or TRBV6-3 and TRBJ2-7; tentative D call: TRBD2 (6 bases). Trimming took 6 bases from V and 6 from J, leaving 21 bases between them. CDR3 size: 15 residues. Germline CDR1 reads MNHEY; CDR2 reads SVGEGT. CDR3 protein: CASSQYGGFTGEQYF. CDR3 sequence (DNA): TGTGCCAGCAGCCAGTATGGAGGGTTTACGGGCGAGCAGTACTTC.

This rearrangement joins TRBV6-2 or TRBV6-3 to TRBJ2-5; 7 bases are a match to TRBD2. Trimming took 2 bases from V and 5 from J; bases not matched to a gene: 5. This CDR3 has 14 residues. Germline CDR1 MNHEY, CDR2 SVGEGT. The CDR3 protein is CASSYAGEGETQYF. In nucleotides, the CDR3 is TGTGCCAGCAGTTACGCGGGAGAGGGGGAGACCCAGTACTTC.

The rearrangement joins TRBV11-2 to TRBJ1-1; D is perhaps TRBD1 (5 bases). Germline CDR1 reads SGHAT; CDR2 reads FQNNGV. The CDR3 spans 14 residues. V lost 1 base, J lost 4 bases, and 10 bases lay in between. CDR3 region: CASSLGQRSTEAFF. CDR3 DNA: TGTGCCAGCAGCTTAGGACAGAGGAGCACTGAAGCTTTCTTT. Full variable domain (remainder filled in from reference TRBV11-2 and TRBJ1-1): EAGVAQSPRYKIIEKRQSVAFWCNPISGHATLYWYQQILGQGPKLLIQFQNNGVVDDSQLPKDRFSAERLKGVDSTLKIQPAKLEDSAVYLCASSLGQRSTEAFFGQGTRLTVV.

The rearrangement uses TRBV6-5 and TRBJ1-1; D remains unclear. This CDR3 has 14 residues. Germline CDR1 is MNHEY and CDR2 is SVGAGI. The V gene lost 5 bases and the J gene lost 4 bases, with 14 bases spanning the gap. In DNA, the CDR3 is TGTGCCAGCAGTCCCCCCCGGGTGACCACTGAAGCTTTCTTT. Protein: CASSPPRVTTEAFF.

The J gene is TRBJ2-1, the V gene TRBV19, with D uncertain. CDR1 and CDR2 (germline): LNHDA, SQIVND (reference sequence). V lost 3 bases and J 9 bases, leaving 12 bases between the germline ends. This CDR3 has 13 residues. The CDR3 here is CASSIDFRGEQFF. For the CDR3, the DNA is TGTGCCAGTAGTATCGACTTTCGTGGTGAGCAGTTCTTC.